The rows below give T cell receptor beta chains drawn from one sample of a study of control samples from healthy donors and cancer patients. This table comes from immunoSEQ multiplex PCR, and its TCRdb copy is limited to in-frame clones, with some not included. The sample has some 160,000 clones, roughly 89% seen once; the top ten hold 4.9%. The specimen sequenced was blood. These receptors were taken from a man aged 30 to 39 in good health. The CDR3 runs from the conserved cysteine through the conserved F or W. The D gene is left open where the match is weak. Clone size, where shown, is once, few, many, or a class for clones that have expanded.

NA,NA,TRBV27,TRBJ1-5,TGTGCCAGCAGTTGGGGCGGAAATCAGCCCCAGCATTTT,CASSWGGNQPQHF
NA,NA,TRBV5-6,TRBJ1-3,TGTGCCAGCAGCTTGCCGGGAAACACCATATATTTT,CASSLPGNTIYF
once,TRBD1,TRBV6-2/TRBV6-3,TRBJ1-1,TGTGCCAGCAGTAGGACAGGGGGCCAGACCACTGAAGCTTTCTTT,CASSRTGGQTTEAFF
NA,NA,TRBV6-5,TRBJ1-1,TGTGCCAGCAGACAAGACTTGAACACTGAAGCTTTCTTT,CASRQDLNTEAFF
NA,NA,TRBV12-2,TRBJ1-1,TGTGCAAGTCGCTTAGTCCTGCCGTTTTGGGGGAACACTGAAGCTTTCTTT,CASRLVLPFWGNTEAFF
NA,TRBD1,TRBV6-5,TRBJ1-5,TGTGCCAGCAGTCATGACAGGGGCCTTAATCAGCCCCAGCATTTT,CASSHDRGLNQPQHF
NA,TRBD2,TRBV10-2,TRBJ2-7,TGCGCCAGCAGTCCAAGTGCGGGAGGTGGGGGAGGCGAGCAGTACTTC,CASSPSAGGGGGEQYF
NA,NA,TRBV24-1,TRBJ2-7,TGTGCCACCAGTGCGGCCGGCTACGAGCAGTACTTC,CATSAAGYEQYF
NA,NA,TRBV11-2,TRBJ2-1,TGTGCCAGCAGCCAGTTCGGGTCAGGGGAAGACAATGAGCAGTTCTTC,CASSQFGSGEDNEQFF
NA,NA,TRBV29-1,TRBJ2-1,TGCAGCGTTGAATCGCAGGGCACACGGTTCTTC,CSVESQGTRFF
few,TRBD1,TRBV6-2/TRBV6-3,TRBJ2-7,TGTGCCAGCAGTTACCTTAGGACAGGGGTCGAGCAGTACTTC,CASSYLRTGVEQYF
NA,TRBD2,TRBV7-9,TRBJ2-7,TGTGCCAGCAGCTTATCGTCCTGGGGGGGCGAGCAGTACTTC,CASSLSSWGGEQYF
NA,NA,TRBV6-5,TRBJ1-1,TGTGCCAGCAGTAGACATTTGAACACTGAAGCTTTCTTT,CASSRHLNTEAFF
NA,NA,TRBV7-9,TRBJ1-2,TGTGCCAGCAGGTTGGGGGGATATGGCTACACCTTC,CASRLGGYGYTF
NA,TRBD2,TRBV7-9,TRBJ2-3,TGTGCCAGCAGCTTATTGACTAGCGGGGACGGGGATACGCAGTATTTT,CASSLLTSGDGDTQYF
once,NA,TRBV7-9,TRBJ1-2,TGTGCCAGCAGCTTAGATCGGAGCTATGGCTACACCTTC,CASSLDRSYGYTF
NA,TRBD1,TRBV27,TRBJ1-2,TGTGCCAGCAGTTCGGGGACAGGCACCTGGGGCTACACCTTC,CASSSGTGTWGYTF
once,NA,TRBV19,TRBJ2-1,TGTGCCAGTAGTGGGACGTTAGGGCAAGAGTCCTACAATGAGCAGTTCTTC,CASSGTLGQESYNEQFF
few,NA,TRBV3-1/TRBV3-2,TRBJ2-7,TGTGCCAGCAGCCAATGGGCAGGGGGGCCCTACGAGCAGTACTTC,CASSQWAGGPYEQYF
once,NA,TRBV18,TRBJ1-4,TGTGCCAGCTCACTAGGGACCTTAGCAACTAATGAAAAACTGTTTTTT,CASSLGTLATNEKLFF
NA,TRBD1,TRBV28,TRBJ1-2,TGTGCCAGCAACGGGCGGCGGGCCAGGGGGGATCGGGGCTACACCTTC,CASNGRRARGDRGYTF
NA,TRBD2,TRBV24-1,TRBJ2-3,TGTGCCACCAGTGATTTTGGTACTAGCGCAGATACGCAGTATTTT,CATSDFGTSADTQYF
NA,NA,TRBV5-6,TRBJ2-2,TGTGCCAGCAGCTCGTCGGGTAGGTGGGCCGGGGAGCTGTTTTTT,CASSSSGRWAGELFF
NA,NA,TRBV5-1,TRBJ1-2,TGCGCCAGCAGCTTGTTAGCACAGAACTATGGCTACACCTTC,CASSLLAQNYGYTF
NA,NA,TRBV7-6,TRBJ2-5,TGTGCCAGCAGCTTGCGTTCTCCCGGGTCGGAGGCCCAGTACTTC,CASSLRSPGSEAQYF
NA,TRBD1,TRBV6-6,TRBJ2-7,TGTGCCAGCAGTTTATTGGGACAGGGGGCTTACGAGCAGTACTTC,CASSLLGQGAYEQYF
NA,NA,TRBV6-2/TRBV6-3,TRBJ2-3,TGTGCCAGCAGTACCGGTGAGACATACACAGATACGCAGTATTTT,CASSTGETYTDTQYF
NA,NA,TRBV7-2,TRBJ2-5,TGTGCCAGCAGCCTAGACCTAAGTCGGGGGACCCAAGAGACCCAGTACTTC,CASSLDLSRGTQETQYF
NA,NA,TRBV29-1,TRBJ2-5,TGCAGCGTCTACCAAGAGACCCAGTACTTC,CSVYQETQYF
NA,TRBD2,TRBV24-1,TRBJ2-3,TGTGCCACCAGTGACGGGAGGTTGTCAGGGCTTGATTATGGCACAGATACGCAGTATTTT,CATSDGRLSGLDYGTDTQYF
NA,NA,TRBV5-5,TRBJ1-1,TGTGCCAGCAGCTGGGATGCAGGGGTTGCTTTCTTT,CASSWDAGVAFF
NA,NA,TRBV15,TRBJ1-4,TGTGCCACCAGCAGAGATTTTCAGGAGAAACTGTTTTTT,CATSRDFQEKLFF
NA,TRBD1,TRBV2,TRBJ2-7,TGTGCCAGCAGTACGTGGGACAGCTCCTACGAGCAGTACTTC,CASSTWDSSYEQYF
NA,TRBD1,TRBV6-5,TRBJ1-1,TGTGCCATCAAAGACAGGGGAGGGGGGAACACTGAAGCTTTCTTT,CAIKDRGGGNTEAFF
NA,NA,TRBV12-5,TRBJ2-6,TGTGCTAGTGGTTCATCTGGGGCCAACGTCCTGACTTTC,CASGSSGANVLTF
NA,TRBD2,TRBV14,TRBJ2-2,TGTGCCAGCAGCCAAGTACTAGCGGGCACCGGGGAGCTGTTTTTT,CASSQVLAGTGELFF
NA,NA,TRBV6-6,TRBJ2-3,TGTGCCAGCAGTACCCGGGGCTGGGGTTTCGGAGATACGCAGTATTTT,CASSTRGWGFGDTQYF
NA,TRBD2,TRBV24-1,TRBJ2-7,TGTGCCACCAGTGCTCGCGGGGGGGCCTACGAGCAGTACTTC,CATSARGGAYEQYF
NA,NA,TRBV4-1,TRBJ1-5,TGCGCCAGCAGCCAAGATGGGGATCTGGATCAGCCCCAGCATTTT,CASSQDGDLDQPQHF
NA,TRBD1,TRBV28,TRBJ1-1,TGTGCCAGCAGTCTTTCAGGGGGCGCGGGCACTGAAGCTTTCTTT,CASSLSGGAGTEAFF
NA,NA,TRBV18,TRBJ2-3,TGTGCCAGCTCCCGCGACTCGGCAGATACGCAGTATTTT,CASSRDSADTQYF
NA,NA,TRBV5-6,TRBJ1-1,TGTGCCAGCAGCTTGTTGGGCACTGAAGCTTTCTTT,CASSLLGTEAFF
NA,TRBD2,TRBV9,TRBJ2-7,TGTGCCAGCAGCCTACTAGCGGGAGGAAACGAGCAGTACTTC,CASSLLAGGNEQYF
NA,TRBD1,TRBV4-1,TRBJ2-7,TGCGCCAGCAGCCAGACGAATACAGGGGGCTGGGACGAGCAGTACTTC,CASSQTNTGGWDEQYF
NA,TRBD2,TRBV6-2/TRBV6-3,TRBJ2-7,TGTGCCAGCAGCCCGGGACTAGCGGCTTTCTACGAGCAGTACTTC,CASSPGLAAFYEQYF
NA,NA,TRBV5-4,TRBJ1-1,TGTGCCAGCAGCTTGGAGGTACAGGGACCGAACACTGAAGCTTTCTTT,CASSLEVQGPNTEAFF
once,TRBD1,TRBV4-3,TRBJ2-3,TGCGCCAGCAGCCAAGGGGGCCCCGGGACAGGGAGAGATACGCAGTATTTT,CASSQGGPGTGRDTQYF
NA,NA,TRBV19,TRBJ2-5,TGTGCCAGTAGTATTTCGGCCTCGGGGTCAATGCGAGAGACCCAGTACTTC,CASSISASGSMRETQYF
NA,NA,TRBV24-1,TRBJ2-1,TGTGCCACCAGTGGGCCCAGAAACAATGAGCAGTTCTTC,CATSGPRNNEQFF
few,NA,TRBV6-2/TRBV6-3,TRBJ2-3,TGTGCCAGCAGTTACTCAGGGGGGCCAGACCCCTTGGGCACAGATACGCAGTATTTT,CASSYSGGPDPLGTDTQYF
NA,NA,TRBV7-2,TRBJ2-5,TGTGCCAGCAGCCTTCCCCCAGGGCTTCGAGAGACCCAGTACTTC,CASSLPPGLRETQYF
NA,NA,TRBV19,TRBJ2-5,TGTGCCAGTTCAAAAACAGGGTTACCAGAGACCCAGTACTTC,CASSKTGLPETQYF
NA,TRBD1,TRBV3-1/TRBV3-2,TRBJ1-1,TGTGCCAGCAGCCAAGAAAGGACAGGGGCGATAGGGAACACTGAAGCTTTCTTT,CASSQERTGAIGNTEAFF
once,NA,TRBV2,TRBJ2-7,TGTGCCAGCAGTAGTCAGGCGTACGAGCAGTACTTC,CASSSQAYEQYF
NA,NA,TRBV5-5,TRBJ1-1,TGTGCCAGCAGCCCGCCCGTGGGACACACTGAAGCTTTCTTT,CASSPPVGHTEAFF
NA,NA,TRBV7-9,TRBJ2-7,TGTGCCAGCAGCTCTGGGACCGACTCCTACGAGCAGTACTTC,CASSSGTDSYEQYF
NA,NA,TRBV20-1,TRBJ1-1,TGCAGTGCTAGTATAGTGGACACTGAAGCTTTCTTT,CSASIVDTEAFF
NA,TRBD1,TRBV28,TRBJ1-6,TGTGCCAGCAGGCAGGGGGTAGATTCACCCCTCCACTTT,CASRQGVDSPLHF
NA,NA,TRBV7-2,TRBJ2-3,TGTGCCAGCAGCCTCACTTGGGGCGGAGGGGGTACAGATACGCAGTATTTT,CASSLTWGGGGTDTQYF